This TCR beta chain was found in a study of T cells in tumors after PD-1 blockade. Libraries were prepared by immunoSEQ multiplex PCR; TCRdb keeps only in-frame clonotypes and omits some of them. The sample has 11,000 to 15,000 clones, roughly two thirds seen once. Germline lookup yields CDR1 SGHRS and CDR2 YFSETQ. V shed 4 bases and J shed 2 bases, with 12 bases lying between them. The CDR3 is made up of 15 amino acids. Before and after PD-1 blockade, biopsies were collected from the same primary tumor site. Template: tumor biopsy or peripheral blood genomic DNA, 616-6,004 ng per sample. This specimen consisted of tumor tissue, obtained after anti-PD-1 treatment. The chain joins TRBV5-1 to TRBJ2-2; D gene ambiguous. The sequence was collected from a human donor with cutaneous squamous cell carcinoma. In DNA form, the CDR3 reads TGCGCCAGCAGCCTGCCGGGTTTCAACACCGGGGAGCTGTTTTTT. Its protein product is CASSLPGFNTGELFF.